This paragraph covers one T cell receptor (beta chain) sequence. The antigen this receptor binds is unknown. There are no base qualities to consult, and no much larger clone falls within one base. This specimen belongs to a study of blood T cell repertoires in COVID-19 (dated by TCRdb to about 2020). Background on the whole study: The collaborator samples originated in the United States, Italy and Spain and spanned the acute and convalescent phases of COVID-19. The prospective study material was composed of cDNA or gDNA derived from T cells, B-cell-depleted T cells, or PBMCs. Deeply sampled blood TCRbeta repertoires from subjects exposed to, actively infected with, or recovered from COVID-19 were included in the dataset. A freely available public database, intended as a resource for researchers studying the immune response to SARS-CoV-2, is where the repertoires were released. Samples came from the ongoing ImmuneRACE study (first 160 participants) plus 1,254 subjects from 6 global collaborators. Nearly every sample came with metadata listing a de-identified subject ID, COVID-19 status, age in years and sex. Where available, HLA class I and class II types were obtained from metadata supplied by the sample provider rather than from assay-based typing.

TCRbeta CDR3 regions were amplified from genomic DNA using the immunoSEQ Assay, a bias-controlled multiplex PCR. Processing in the source paper ran as follows. The number of nucleated cells in each sample was estimated from the amplification of reference gene primers within the assay. To quantify the absolute abundance of each unique TCRbeta CDR3 rearrangement, sequence reads were collapsed and filtered. Productive Simpson clonality was computed per sample as the square root of Simpson's diversity index over productive rearrangements. TCRdb holds this immuneACCESS table with in-frame rearrangements only. Some clones are missing; in checked studies, unresolved V genes explain under half, and the rest has no known cause. V and J calls and clone size are copied from that table; D and trimming were computed from the DNA. The sample yields approximately 40,000 clones; 70% to 90% were counted once. The ten largest account for roughly 13% of the sample.

Study-wide conclusions, independent of this receptor: Clinical and demographic metadata were provided uncurated, with the amount varying by source and participant.

Each collaborating institution followed its own protocols to collect whole blood in K2EDTA tubes. For TCRbeta analysis, collaborators shipped samples in one of three forms: frozen whole blood, isolated PBMCs, or DNA extracted from either of those sample types. Reading the germline V gene (reference sequence) gives CDR1 LGHDT and CDR2 YNNKEL. For this chain, trimming is 7 bases at the V end and 6 bases at the J end, and the number of junction bases without a gene match is 11. From cysteine to phenylalanine, the CDR3 is 15 amino acids long. Only CDR3 DNA remains: 45 bases, in frame from the first base.

Sequencing input: peripheral blood. The TCR sequence derives from a human donor in a cohort sampled during active COVID-19. Recombination linked TRBV3-1 (or the pseudogene TRBV3-2) to TRBJ2-1, and TRBD2 aligns with 8 junction nucleotides. CDR3 loop: CASNTYGGAGNEQFF. The base sequence is TGTGCCAGCAACACTTACGGGGGGGCTGGCAATGAGCAGTTCTTC.